The 9 T cell receptor beta chains below were found in one sample sequenced in a study of T cell changes during pregnancy in multiple sclerosis. The method was immunoSEQ multiplex PCR; TCRdb's version includes in-frame clones alone and lacks a portion of them. The profile shows 25,000 to 35,000 clones, under 95% of them singletons. The specimen was CD4+ T cells from peripheral blood mononuclear cells, collected in the second trimester of pregnancy. The receptors come from a female donor in good health, enrolled as a control in a pregnancy study.

As to this clone: The same CDR3 also results from other DNA sequences found in this sample. Here the CDR3 reads CASSPRTSGSYEQYF. CDR3 nucleotides: TGTGCCAGCTCACCCCGGACTAGCGGGAGTTACGAGCAGTACTTC. The V and J genes are TRBV18 and TRBJ2-7; 13 nucleotides align to TRBD2. The CDR3 extends over 15 amino acids. Trimming removed 3 bases from V and 4 bases from J; junction bases left unmatched: 3. CDR1 KGHSH and CDR2 LQKENI come from the germline V gene. The entire variable domain, with the rest obtained from reference TRBV18 and TRBJ2-7, is as follows: NAGVMQNPRHLVRRRGQEARLRCSPMKGHSHVYWYRQLPEEGLKFMVYLQKENIIDESGMPKERFSAEFPKEGPSILRIQQVVRGDSAAYFCASSPRTSGSYEQYFGPGTRLTVT.

This clone was recorded only once. The chain employs TRBV14 and TRBJ1-2; 7 bases map to TRBD1. The CDR3 contains 14 residues. In germline, CDR1 is SGHDN, CDR2 FVKESK. V shed 1 base, J shed 5 bases, and the junction held 4 bases outside the gene matches. The CDR3: CASSQGGTVYGYTF. The CDR3 DNA sequence: TGTGCCAGCAGCCAAGGTGGGACAGTTTATGGCTACACCTTC.

The V call is TRBV18, the J call TRBJ1-2; D remains unclear. V shed 3 bases and J shed 7 bases, with 18 bases lying between them. The germline CDR1 and CDR2 sequences are KGHSH and LQKENI. The CDR3 loop spans 15 amino acids. CDR3 bases: TGTGCCAGCTCACCCGAGGGCATCCCAAAGATTGGCTACACCTTC. It is translated as CASSPEGIPKIGYTF.

The chain links TRBV7-2 to TRBJ2-2; 15 nucleotides line up with TRBD2. The trim removed 5 bases at V and 2 bases at J, leaving 9 bases unmatched. Germline CDR1 SGHTA, CDR2 FQGNSA. The CDR3 totals 19 residues. The CDR3 DNA is TGTGCCAGCAGCCGCCGGACTAGCGGGGGGGCTTCAAACACCGGGGAGCTGTTTTTT. Translating gives CASSRRTSGGASNTGELFF.

The count of this clone is one. The gene calls are TRBV19 and TRBJ2-4, with TRBD2 matching 8 bases. This CDR3 comprises 18 residues. Germline V lookup: CDR1 LNHDA, CDR2 SQIVND (reference sequence). Trimming cost V 6 bases and J 0 bases; bases outside gene matches: 13. CDR3 loop: CASSQRGTSIVAKNIQYF. The CDR3 nucleotides are TGTGCCAGTAGCCAGCGGGGGACGAGCATTGTAGCCAAAAACATTCAGTACTTC.

The CDR3 DNA follows: TGTGCCATCAGGGCGGCGGGGGAAGTACATGGCTACACCTTC. Translation: CAIRAAGEVHGYTF. The chain is built from TRBV10-3 and TRBJ1-2, with D possibly TRBD1 on 5 matching bases. The CDR3 is made up of 14 amino acids. Germline CDR1 ENHRY, CDR2 SYGVKD. Trimming pared 6 bases from V and 6 bases from J, leaving 17 bases between.

The chain carries TRBV7-2 and TRBJ2-3, with 7 bases that match TRBD2. The CDR3 is 14 residues long. In germline, CDR1 is SGHTA, CDR2 FQGNSA. The J segment lost 2 bases and the V segment lost 5 bases, leaving 4 bases of the junction unmatched. CDR3 nucleotide sequence: TGTGCCAGCAGCCGAGGACTAGTCACAGATACGCAGTATTTT. Translation gives CASSRGLVTDTQYF.

This clone was recorded once. This chain's CDR3 is CASSIAASGRETQYF. In nucleotides, the CDR3 is TGTGCCAGTAGTATAGCTGCAAGCGGGAGAGAGACCCAGTACTTC. This chain connects TRBV19 to TRBJ2-5; TRBD2 matches at 8 bases. The germline V gene encodes CDR1 LNHDA and CDR2 SQIVND (reference sequence). The CDR3 length is 15 residues. Trimming cost V 1 base and J 4 bases; bases outside gene matches: 5. The whole variable domain, filled in from reference TRBV19 and TRBJ2-5, reads DGGITQSPKYLFRKEGQNVTLSCEQNLNHDAMYWYRQDPGQGLRLIYYSQIVNDFQKGDIAEGYSVSREKKESFPLTVTSAQKNPTAFYLCASSIAASGRETQYFGPGTRLLVL.

This chain uses TRBV19 with TRBJ1-5; no definite D call. This CDR3 region has 15 residues. Per the germline V gene, CDR1 is LNHDA and CDR2 is SQIVND (reference sequence). V shed 0 bases and J shed 7 bases, with 13 bases lying between them. CDR3 sequence: CASSIDPWSGQPQHF. DNA of the CDR3: TGTGCCAGTAGTATAGATCCGTGGAGCGGGCAGCCCCAGCATTTT.